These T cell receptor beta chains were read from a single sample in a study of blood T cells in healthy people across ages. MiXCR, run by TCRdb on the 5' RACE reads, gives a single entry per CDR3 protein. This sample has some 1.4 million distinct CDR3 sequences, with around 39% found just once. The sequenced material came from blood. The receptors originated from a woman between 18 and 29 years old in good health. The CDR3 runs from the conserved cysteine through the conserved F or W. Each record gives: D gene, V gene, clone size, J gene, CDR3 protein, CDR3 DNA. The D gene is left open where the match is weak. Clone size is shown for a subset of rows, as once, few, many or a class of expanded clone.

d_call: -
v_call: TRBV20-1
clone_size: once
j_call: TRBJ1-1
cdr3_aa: CSARPGVNTEAFF
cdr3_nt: TGCAGTGCTCGGCCAGGGGTGAACACTGAAGCTTTCTTT

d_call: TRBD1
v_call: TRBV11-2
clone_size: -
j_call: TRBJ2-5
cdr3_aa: CASSLEAGQGARETQYF
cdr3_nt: TGTGCCAGCAGCTTAGAGGCGGGACAGGGGGCGCGAGAGACCCAGTACTTC

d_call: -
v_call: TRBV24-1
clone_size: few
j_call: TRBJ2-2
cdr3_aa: CATSRTTENTGELFF
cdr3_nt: TGTGCCACCAGCCGAACGACAGAGAACACCGGGGAGCTGTTTTTT

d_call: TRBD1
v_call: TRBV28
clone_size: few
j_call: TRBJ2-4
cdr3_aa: CASSSLSGTGAQYF
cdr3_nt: TGTGCCAGCAGTTCCCTTTCCGGGACAGGAGCGCAGTACTTC

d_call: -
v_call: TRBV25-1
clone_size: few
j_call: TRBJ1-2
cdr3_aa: CASTDTGLYGYTF
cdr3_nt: TGTGCCAGCACAGACACAGGGTTGTATGGCTACACCTTC

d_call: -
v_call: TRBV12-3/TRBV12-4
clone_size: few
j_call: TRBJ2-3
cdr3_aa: CASSLVGVADTQYF
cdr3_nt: TGTGCCAGCAGTTTAGTGGGGGTGGCAGATACGCAGTATTTT

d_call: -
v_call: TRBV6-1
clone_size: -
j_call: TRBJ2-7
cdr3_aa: CASRLIREIGYYEQYF
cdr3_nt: TGTGCCAGCAGGTTAATAAGGGAGATTGGGTACTACGAGCAGTACTTC

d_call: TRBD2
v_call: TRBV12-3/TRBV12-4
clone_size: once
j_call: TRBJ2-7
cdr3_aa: CANSLALAGATEQYF
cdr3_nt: TGTGCCAACAGTTTAGCACTAGCGGGAGCTACCGAGCAGTACTTC

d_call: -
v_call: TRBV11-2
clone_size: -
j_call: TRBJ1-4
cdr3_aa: CASSLPRKTNEKLFF
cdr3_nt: TGTGCCAGCAGCCTCCCGAGGAAAACTAATGAAAAACTGTTTTTT

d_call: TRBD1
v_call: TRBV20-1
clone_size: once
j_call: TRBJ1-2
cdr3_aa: CSAARQGASGGYTF
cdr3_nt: TGCAGTGCTGCACGACAGGGGGCGTCGGGGGGCTACACCTTC

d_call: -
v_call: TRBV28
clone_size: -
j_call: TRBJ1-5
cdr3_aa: CASSTNPGNWHSNQPQHF
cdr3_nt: TGTGCCAGCAGTACCAACCCGGGTAATTGGCATAGCAATCAGCCCCAGCATTTT

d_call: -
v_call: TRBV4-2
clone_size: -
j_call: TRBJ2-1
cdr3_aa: CASSQDLAKYNEQFF
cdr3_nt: TGTGCCAGCAGCCAAGATTTGGCGAAATACAATGAGCAGTTCTTC

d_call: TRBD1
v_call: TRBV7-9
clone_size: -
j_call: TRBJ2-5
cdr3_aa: CASSFGTGNQETQYF
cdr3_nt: TGTGCCAGCAGCTTCGGGACAGGGAACCAAGAGACCCAGTACTTC

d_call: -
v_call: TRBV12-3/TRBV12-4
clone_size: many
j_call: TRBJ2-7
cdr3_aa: CASKDVHEQYF
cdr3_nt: TGTGCCAGTAAGGACGTCCACGAGCAGTACTTC